Listed here are 4 T cell receptor beta chains from one sample, sequenced in a study of sequential checkpoint blockade in melanoma. TCRdb's copy holds only in-frame clones and misses some; the assay was immunoSEQ multiplex PCR. The sample consists of about a thousand clones, approximately 22% of them appearing once. Noted treatment: randomized to nivolumab then ipilimumab (arm A) or the reverse (arm B). The source was tumor tissue (inferred from file names), collected from a patient given nivolumab and ipilimumab in sequence. These receptors came from a human donor with melanoma.

The chain recombines TRBV19 with TRBJ2-1, with 7 bases that match TRBD1. With V trimmed by 8 bases and J by 4 bases, 2 bases remained unmatched. The length of the CDR3 is 12 residues. Germline V lookup: CDR1 LNHDA, CDR2 SQIVND (reference sequence). Written as DNA, the CDR3 is TGTGCCAGTGGGGACAGATACAATGAGCAGTTCTTC. Protein: CASGDRYNEQFF. Combining the CDR3 with reference TRBV19 and TRBJ2-1 gives the whole variable domain DGGITQSPKYLFRKEGQNVTLSCEQNLNHDAMYWYRQDPGQGLRLIYYSQIVNDFQKGDIAEGYSVSREKKESFPLTVTSAQKNPTAFYLCASGDRYNEQFFGPGTRLTVL.

This clone showed up just a few times. V gene TRBV5-1 combines with J gene TRBJ2-3; perhaps TRBD2 as D (6 bases). Germline V gives CDR1 SGHRS, CDR2 YFSETQ. Between the trimmed V and J ends, which lost 0 bases and 3 bases, there was a span of 14 bases. There are 16 residues in the CDR3. The CDR3 here is CASSLVAGRITDTQYF. The CDR3 region has the DNA TGCGCCAGCAGCTTGGTGGCAGGGAGGATTACAGATACGCAGTATTTT.

The V call is TRBV29-1, the J call TRBJ1-5, with D perhaps matching TRBD1 (6 bases). Deletions cut 4 bases from V and 6 bases from J, with 16 bases between. This CDR3 is 14 amino acids long. CDR1 is SQVTM, CDR2 ANQGSEA, per germline. CDR3 in DNA: TGCAGCGTTGCTCCGGCGGGGGCTGGTCAGCCCCAGCATTTT. Its protein is CSVAPAGAGQPQHF. The full variable domain, with the rest looked up from reference TRBV29-1 and TRBJ1-5, is SAVISQKPSRDICQRGTSLTIQCQVDSQVTMMFWYRQQPGQSLTLIATANQGSEATYESGFVIDKFPISRPNLTFSTLTVSNMSPEDSSIYLCSVAPAGAGQPQHFGDGTRLSIL.

This clone is medium-sized in the sample. This chain joins TRBV6-8 and TRBJ2-7; D unresolved. This CDR3 contains 12 residues. CDR1 and CDR2 (germline): MNHGY, SAAAGT. Trimming stripped 2 bases from V and 6 bases from J, with 8 bases between. CDR3 sequence reads: CASSYPLAEQYF. In DNA, the CDR3 is TGTGCCAGCAGTTACCCGCTTGCCGAGCAGTACTTC.